These T cell receptor beta chains were read from a single sample in a study of neoadjuvant anti-PD-1 for oral cavity cancer. Repertoires were generated with immunoSEQ multiplex PCR, while TCRdb's copy carries only in-frame clones and drops some. The profile shows 7,100 or so clones, 50% to 75% of them singletons. Specimen: tumor tissue, collected before nivolumab (anti-PD-1) treatment. These receptors all stem from a person between 35 and 79 years old with oral cavity squamous cell carcinoma. Each CDR3 is given without its conserved first and last residue. Each record gives: V gene, CDR3 length, CDR3 protein.

TRBV2,10,ASSEIRPEAF
TRBV7-8,12,ASSLARESYEQY
TRBV2,13,ASRDEPLAKNIQY
TRBV2,14,ASSDRRGGSGNTIY
TRBV7-2,12,ASSLGGVVYGYT
TRBV18,13,ASSEAMTGAYEQY
TRBV4-1,13,ASSQEAGRRTEAF
TRBV10-2,11,ASKRGPWEELF
TRBV10-3,10,AISEKLDTQY
TRBV5-6,13,ASSKRPGQGSEQY
TRBV6-5,13,ASSYTSGIQSEQF
TRBV7-9,13,ASSLVSSGYNEQF
TRBV2,12,ASRKDTSGQPQH
TRBV4-1,12,ASSQVQGLLGYT
TRBV5-1,11,ASSLVQEGGKF
TRBV7-2,15,ASSSPVLAGGLGELF
TRBV2,13,ASSLPTGGGQPQH
TRBV30,9,AWQLDYEQY
TRBV10-3,11,AISEALADEQY
TRBV11-1,13,ASSPGTDSTDTQY